This TCR beta chain comes out of a study of blood T cell repertoires in COVID-19 (dated by TCRdb to 2019 to 2021). Some background on the complete study: Collaborator samples came from the United States, Italy and Spain and covered acute and convalescent phases of COVID-19. Subjects who had been exposed to COVID-19, were actively infected with it, or had recovered from it provided the deeply sampled blood TCRbeta repertoires that made up the dataset. The material from the prospective study consisted of cDNA or gDNA derived from T cells, B-cell-depleted T cells, or PBMCs. The repertoires were released in a freely available public database meant as a resource for research on the immune response to SARS-CoV-2. Where available, HLA class I and class II types were obtained from metadata supplied by the sample provider rather than from assay-based typing. Samples came from the ongoing ImmuneRACE study (first 160 participants) plus 1,254 subjects from 6 global collaborators. A de-identified subject ID, COVID-19 status, age in years and sex were almost always included in the sample metadata. On the study overall, not on this receptor specifically: The amount of clinical and demographic metadata varied by source and participant and was provided uncurated.

A note on this clone: The antigen it binds to is not known. It has no much larger one-base neighbor in the sample; base qualities were not kept.

The collaborating institutions used their own protocols to collect whole blood in K2EDTA tubes. For TCRbeta analysis, collaborators shipped samples in one of three forms: frozen whole blood, isolated PBMCs, or DNA extracted from either of those sample types. V and J lose 2 bases and 10 bases, and a span of 12 bases separates them. CDR1 and CDR2, per the germline V gene, are SGHTA and FQGTGA. Including cysteine and phenylalanine, the CDR3 has 13 amino acids. Solely the CDR3 DNA is kept, with 39 bases framed from the first base. The immunoSEQ Assay, a bias-controlled multiplex PCR, was used to amplify TCRbeta CDR3 regions from genomic DNA. Turning to the authors' computational methods: The number of nucleated cells in each sample was estimated from the amplification of reference gene primers within the assay. To quantify the absolute abundance of each unique TCRbeta CDR3 rearrangement, sequence reads were collapsed and filtered. For each sample, productive Simpson clonality was calculated by taking the square root of Simpson's diversity index across productive rearrangements. Held by TCRdb, this immuneACCESS table contains in-frame sequences only and omits some clones. Under half of the omission traces to an unresolved V gene where checked; the cause of the rest is unknown. For V, J and clone size, that table is used; D and trimming come from the DNA. Within this sample are around 100,000 clones, with almost 80% of them counted one time only. About 12% of the sample goes to the ten largest clones.

The chain was built from TRBV7-3 and TRBJ2-1; TRBD1 is a weak D gene call, 5 bases matching. Material for sequencing was peripheral blood. The TCR originated in a woman in her 70s with acute or convalescent COVID-19. The CDR3 amino acid sequence is: CASSLGPDREQFF. DNA sequence: TGTGCCAGCAGCTTAGGTCCCGACAGAGAGCAGTTCTTC.